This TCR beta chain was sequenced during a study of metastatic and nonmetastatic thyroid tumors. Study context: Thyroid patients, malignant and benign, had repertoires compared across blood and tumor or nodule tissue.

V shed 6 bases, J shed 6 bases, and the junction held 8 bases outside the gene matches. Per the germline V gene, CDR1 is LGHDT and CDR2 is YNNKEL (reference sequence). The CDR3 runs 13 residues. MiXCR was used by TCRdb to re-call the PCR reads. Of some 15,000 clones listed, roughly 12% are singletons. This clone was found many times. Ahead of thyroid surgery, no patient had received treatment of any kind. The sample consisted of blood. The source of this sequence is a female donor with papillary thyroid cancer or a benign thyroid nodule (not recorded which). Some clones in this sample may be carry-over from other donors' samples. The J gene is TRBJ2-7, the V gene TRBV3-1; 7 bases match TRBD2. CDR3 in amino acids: CASSQRDLSEQYF. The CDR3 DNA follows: TGTGCCAGCAGTCAGCGGGACTTAAGCGAGCAGTACTTC.